This is a list of T cell receptor beta chains from one sample in a study of cytomegalovirus exposure and HLA in healthy donors. The table came from immunoSEQ multiplex PCR; TCRdb's copy has only in-frame clones and leaves some out. The sample holds tens of thousands of clones, approximately 72% seen once. The sequenced sample was PBMCs. The receptors were sampled from a woman aged 40 to 50 in good health and CMV-seronegative. The CDR3 runs from the conserved cysteine through the conserved F or W. The D gene is left open where the match is weak. Clone size is shown for a subset of rows, as once, few, many or a class of expanded clone.

V: TRBV5-6; D: TRBD2; J: TRBJ2-2; size: NA; CDR3: CASSPRPGLAGANTGELFF; DNA: TGTGCCAGCAGCCCCCGCCCGGGACTAGCGGGAGCGAACACCGGGGAGCTGTTTTTT
V: TRBV19; D: TRBD2; J: TRBJ2-7; size: NA; CDR3: CASSTGRLAGDYEQYF; DNA: TGTGCCAGTAGTACCGGAAGACTAGCGGGGGACTATGAGCAGTACTTC
V: TRBV4-1; D: NA; J: TRBJ1-4; size: NA; CDR3: CASSPTHGRDYNEKLFF; DNA: TGCGCCAGCAGCCCCACACACGGGCGGGACTATAATGAAAAACTGTTTTTT
V: TRBV4-2; D: TRBD2; J: TRBJ2-1; size: NA; CDR3: CASSQETSGIHNEQFF; DNA: TGTGCCAGCAGTCAGGAGACTAGCGGGATCCACAATGAGCAGTTCTTC
V: TRBV7-3; D: TRBD1; J: TRBJ2-7; size: NA; CDR3: CASRQTHRAGTDSYEQYF; DNA: TGTGCCAGCAGGCAAACCCACCGGGCCGGGACAGACTCCTACGAGCAGTACTTC
V: TRBV2; D: NA; J: TRBJ2-1; size: NA; CDR3: CASSGSSSYNEQFF; DNA: TGTGCCAGCAGTGGGTCGAGCTCCTACAATGAGCAGTTCTTC
V: TRBV5-1; D: NA; J: TRBJ2-2; size: NA; CDR3: CASSLRETNTGELFF; DNA: TGCGCCAGCAGCTTGCGGGAGACGAACACCGGGGAGCTGTTTTTT
V: TRBV30; D: NA; J: TRBJ2-3; size: NA; CDR3: CAWSHAEFYTDTQYF; DNA: TGTGCCTGGAGCCACGCTGAGTTTTATACAGATACGCAGTATTTT
V: TRBV7-7; D: NA; J: TRBJ2-7; size: NA; CDR3: CASSPPTRPYEQYF; DNA: TGTGCTAGCAGCCCCCCGACACGACCCTACGAGCAGTACTTC
V: TRBV5-4; D: TRBD1; J: TRBJ2-5; size: NA; CDR3: CASRPDRDRGQYF; DNA: TGTGCCAGCAGACCGGACAGGGACAGGGGCCAGTACTTC
V: TRBV18; D: NA; J: TRBJ2-1; size: once; CDR3: CASLTVSGLVNEQFF; DNA: TGTGCCAGTCTCACCGTATCGGGACTGGTGAATGAGCAGTTCTTC
V: TRBV7-6; D: NA; J: TRBJ1-6; size: once; CDR3: CASSLGQNNSPLHF; DNA: TGTGCCAGCAGCTTAGGACAGAATAATTCACCCCTCCACTTT
V: TRBV9; D: TRBD1; J: TRBJ2-2; size: NA; CDR3: CASSARQGANTGELFF; DNA: TGTGCCAGCAGCGCACGACAGGGGGCTAACACCGGGGAGCTGTTTTTT
V: TRBV28; D: TRBD1; J: TRBJ1-6; size: few; CDR3: CASSLLGTGPTLYNSPLHF; DNA: TGTGCCAGCAGTTTACTTGGGACAGGCCCTACCCTTTATAATTCACCCCTCCACTTT
V: TRBV27; D: TRBD1; J: TRBJ1-2; size: NA; CDR3: CASRRTGVGGYTF; DNA: TGTGCCAGCAGACGCACAGGGGTTGGTGGCTACACCTTC
V: TRBV28; D: TRBD2; J: TRBJ2-3; size: NA; CDR3: CASSLIELGRLAGRTDTQYF; DNA: TGTGCCAGCAGTTTAATTGAATTGGGGCGACTAGCGGGAAGGACAGATACGCAGTATTTT
V: TRBV5-8; D: TRBD2; J: TRBJ2-1; size: NA; CDR3: CASSLALLAGGVNEQFF; DNA: TGTGCCAGCAGCTTGGCCCTACTAGCGGGAGGTGTAAATGAGCAGTTCTTC
V: TRBV6-6; D: NA; J: TRBJ2-3; size: NA; CDR3: CASSSGLLDTQYF; DNA: TGTGCCAGCAGTTCAGGGTTACTAGATACGCAGTATTTT
V: TRBV5-1; D: NA; J: TRBJ1-2; size: NA; CDR3: CASSPRQDSPGYTF; DNA: TGCGCCAGCAGCCCCCGCCAGGACAGTCCTGGCTACACCTTC
V: TRBV5-1; D: TRBD2; J: TRBJ2-3; size: NA; CDR3: CASSLRGLGPDTQYF; DNA: TGCGCCAGCAGCTTGAGGGGACTAGGCCCCGATACGCAGTATTTT
V: TRBV11-2; D: NA; J: TRBJ2-7; size: NA; CDR3: CASSLVSGTSYEQYF; DNA: TGTGCCAGCAGCTTAGTTTCCGGGACATCCTACGAGCAGTACTTC
V: TRBV4-3; D: NA; J: TRBJ2-3; size: NA; CDR3: CASSQGGPGSADTQYF; DNA: TGCGCCAGCAGCCAGGGCGGGCCCGGGAGCGCAGATACGCAGTATTTT
V: TRBV6-5; D: TRBD1; J: TRBJ1-2; size: NA; CDR3: CASQRDRGFYGYTF; DNA: TGTGCCAGTCAGCGGGACAGGGGGTTCTATGGCTACACCTTC
V: TRBV4-2; D: NA; J: TRBJ1-1; size: NA; CDR3: CASSHETPGLSQAFF; DNA: TGTGCCAGCAGCCATGAAACACCGGGACTCAGCCAAGCTTTCTTT
V: TRBV5-1; D: NA; J: TRBJ1-5; size: few; CDR3: CASSLGRDQPQHF; DNA: TGCGCCAGCAGCTTGGGGAGAGATCAGCCCCAGCATTTT
V: TRBV28; D: NA; J: TRBJ2-7; size: once; CDR3: CASRTVYEQYF; DNA: TGTGCCAGTCGGACAGTCTACGAGCAGTACTTC
V: TRBV6-1; D: TRBD2; J: TRBJ2-1; size: NA; CDR3: CASKSGGNSYNEQFF; DNA: TGTGCCAGCAAGTCGGGGGGAAACTCCTACAATGAGCAGTTCTTC
V: TRBV7-2; D: TRBD2; J: TRBJ2-5; size: NA; CDR3: CASSLGGLDVTQYF; DNA: TGTGCCAGCAGCTTAGGGGGACTAGATGTGACCCAGTACTTC
V: TRBV19; D: NA; J: TRBJ1-5; size: NA; CDR3: CASSMTQLSNQPQHF; DNA: TGTGCCAGTAGTATGACACAGCTTAGCAATCAGCCCCAGCATTTT
V: TRBV19; D: TRBD2; J: TRBJ2-2; size: NA; CDR3: CASALGTSGTGELFF; DNA: TGTGCCAGTGCCCTAGGGACTAGCGGGACCGGGGAGCTGTTTTTT
V: TRBV7-9; D: NA; J: TRBJ2-7; size: NA; CDR3: CASSPSGPFYEQYF; DNA: TGTGCCAGCAGCCCGAGCGGGCCCTTCTACGAGCAGTACTTC
V: TRBV7-9; D: TRBD1; J: TRBJ2-1; size: NA; CDR3: CASSFSPGTGGHEQFF; DNA: TGTGCCAGCAGCTTCTCTCCCGGGACAGGGGGCCATGAGCAGTTCTTC
V: TRBV7-3; D: TRBD1; J: TRBJ1-2; size: NA; CDR3: CASSRGTEYGYTF; DNA: TGTGCCAGCAGCCGGGGGACAGAGTATGGCTACACCTTC
V: TRBV5-4; D: NA; J: TRBJ1-1; size: NA; CDR3: CASSFEGLDTEAFF; DNA: TGTGCCAGCAGCTTCGAGGGTTTAGACACTGAAGCTTTCTTT
V: TRBV5-1; D: NA; J: TRBJ2-7; size: NA; CDR3: CASREGNEQYF; DNA: TGCGCCAGCAGGGAGGGTAACGAGCAGTACTTC
V: TRBV6-4; D: TRBD1; J: TRBJ2-1; size: NA; CDR3: CASSGTGTPYNEQFF; DNA: TGTGCCAGCAGTGGGACAGGGACCCCCTACAATGAGCAGTTCTTC
V: TRBV11-3; D: NA; J: TRBJ2-7; size: NA; CDR3: CASSLIRGEQYF; DNA: TGTGCCAGCAGCTTAATAAGGGGCGAGCAGTACTTC
V: TRBV10-3; D: NA; J: TRBJ1-4; size: NA; CDR3: CAISDRGLEKLFF; DNA: TGTGCCATCAGTGACAGGGGTCTTGAAAAACTGTTTTTT
V: TRBV10-3; D: NA; J: TRBJ2-3; size: once; CDR3: CAISASDSRTDTQYF; DNA: TGTGCCATCAGTGCGTCGGACAGCCGCACAGATACGCAGTATTTT
V: TRBV27; D: NA; J: TRBJ1-2; size: NA; CDR3: CASSLGKGNYGYTF; DNA: TGTGCCAGCAGTTTAGGGAAGGGGAACTATGGCTACACCTTC
V: TRBV5-4; D: NA; J: TRBJ2-7; size: NA; CDR3: CASSLSSGGVGEQYF; DNA: TGTGCCAGCAGCTTGTCCAGTGGCGGGGTTGGGGAGCAGTACTTC
V: TRBV6-5; D: TRBD2; J: TRBJ2-1; size: NA; CDR3: CASRGLVPYNEQFF; DNA: TGTGCCAGCAGGGGACTAGTCCCCTACAATGAGCAGTTCTTC
V: TRBV5-6; D: NA; J: TRBJ1-2; size: NA; CDR3: CASTTLLQSGRYGYTF; DNA: TGTGCCAGCACCACCCTCCTCCAATCGGGGAGATATGGCTACACCTTC
V: TRBV7-2; D: TRBD2; J: TRBJ2-3; size: NA; CDR3: CASNLRTSGGDTQYF; DNA: TGTGCCAGCAACCTCCGGACTAGCGGGGGGGATACGCAGTATTTT
V: TRBV6-1; D: TRBD1; J: TRBJ2-7; size: NA; CDR3: CASSGAGTGPYEQYF; DNA: TGTGCCAGCAGTGGGGCCGGGACAGGGCCTTACGAGCAGTACTTC
V: TRBV15; D: NA; J: TRBJ1-3; size: NA; CDR3: CATSTRSDSGNTIYF; DNA: TGTGCCACCAGCACTAGGAGCGACTCTGGAAACACCATATATTTT
V: TRBV7-8; D: TRBD2; J: TRBJ2-1; size: NA; CDR3: CASSLGGLAGYNEQFF; DNA: TGTGCCAGCAGCTTAGGGGGACTAGCGGGGTACAATGAGCAGTTCTTC
V: TRBV4-3; D: TRBD2; J: TRBJ2-1; size: NA; CDR3: CASSPWVRAGGDNEQFF; DNA: TGCGCCAGCAGCCCCTGGGTACGCGCGGGGGGGGACAATGAGCAGTTCTTC